This T cell receptor (beta chain) is drawn from a study of blood T cell repertoires in COVID-19. Study overall: Donors in the United States, Italy and Spain gave samples during acute or convalescent COVID-19. In each case, the material was cDNA or gDNA derived from T cells, B-cell-depleted T cells, or PBMCs.

Assay used: immunoSEQ multiplex PCR; TCRdb lists only in-frame clones, some missing. The data hold tens of thousands of clones, with roughly 90% observed a single time. Germline CDR1 and CDR2: MDHEN and SYDVKM. The CDR3 has 15 residues. Losses at the gene ends were 5 bases for V and 3 bases for J; bases not matched to a gene: 9. Sample: peripheral blood. The receptor comes from a man aged 50-60 years with active COVID-19. The chain links TRBV28 to TRBJ1-2, with 7 bases matching TRBD1. The CDR3 DNA sequence: TGTGCCAGCAGTAAGACAGGGAGGATAGACTATGGCTACACCTTC. It is translated as CASSKTGRIDYGYTF.